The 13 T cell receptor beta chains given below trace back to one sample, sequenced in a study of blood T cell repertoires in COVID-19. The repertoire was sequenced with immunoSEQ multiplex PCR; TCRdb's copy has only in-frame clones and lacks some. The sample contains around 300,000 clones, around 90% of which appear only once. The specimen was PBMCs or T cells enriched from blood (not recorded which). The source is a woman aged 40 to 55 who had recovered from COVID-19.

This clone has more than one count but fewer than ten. The CDR3 DNA is TGCGCCAGCAGCTTGGGACAGGGGGCGAAAGATACGCAGTATTTT. It is translated as CASSLGQGAKDTQYF. The chain couples TRBV5-1 to TRBJ2-3; 10 bases map to TRBD1. The CDR3 sequence is 15 residues long. J lost 5 bases, V lost 0 bases, and 3 bases had no gene match. The germline gives CDR1 SGHRS, CDR2 YFSETQ.

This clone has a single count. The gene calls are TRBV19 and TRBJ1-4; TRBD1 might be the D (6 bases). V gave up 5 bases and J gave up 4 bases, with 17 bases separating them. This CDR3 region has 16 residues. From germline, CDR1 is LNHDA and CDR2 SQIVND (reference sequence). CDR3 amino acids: CASSPRQGKDNEKLFF. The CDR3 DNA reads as TGTGCCAGTAGTCCCCGGCAGGGGAAAGATAATGAAAAACTGTTTTTT.

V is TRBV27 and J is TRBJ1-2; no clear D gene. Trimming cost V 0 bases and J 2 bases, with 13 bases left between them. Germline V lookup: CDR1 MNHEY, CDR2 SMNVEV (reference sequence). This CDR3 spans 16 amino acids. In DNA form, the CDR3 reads TGTGCCAGCAGTTTATCGCCGTCCAGATTGAACTATGGCTACACCTTC. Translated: CASSLSPSRLNYGYTF.

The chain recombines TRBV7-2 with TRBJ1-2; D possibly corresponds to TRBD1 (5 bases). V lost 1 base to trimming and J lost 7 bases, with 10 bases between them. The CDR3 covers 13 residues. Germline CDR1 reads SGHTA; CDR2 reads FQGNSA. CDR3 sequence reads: CASSLGQGGGYTF. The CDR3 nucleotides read TGTGCCAGCAGCTTAGGGCAGGGTGGTGGCTACACCTTC.

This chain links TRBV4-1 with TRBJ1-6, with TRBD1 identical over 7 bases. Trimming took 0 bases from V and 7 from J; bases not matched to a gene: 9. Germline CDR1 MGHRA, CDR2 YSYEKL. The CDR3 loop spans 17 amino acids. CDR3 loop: CASSQDETGLLNSPLHF. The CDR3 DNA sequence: TGCGCCAGCAGCCAAGATGAGACAGGGCTTCTGAATTCACCCCTCCACTTT.

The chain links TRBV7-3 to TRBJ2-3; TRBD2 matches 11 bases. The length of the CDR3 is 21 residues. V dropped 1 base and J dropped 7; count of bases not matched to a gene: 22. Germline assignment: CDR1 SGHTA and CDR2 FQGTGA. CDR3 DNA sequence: TGTGCCAGCAGCTTAATCAAAACGGGGCGGGCTAGCGGGGGGATCCCTCATACGCAGTATTTT. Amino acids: CASSLIKTGRASGGIPHTQYF. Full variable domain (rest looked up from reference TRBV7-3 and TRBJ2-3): GAGVSQTPSNKVTEKGKYVELRCDPISGHTALYWYRQSLGQGPEFLIYFQGTGAADDSGLPNDRFFAVRPEGSVSTLKIQRTERGDSAVYLCASSLIKTGRASGGIPHTQYFGPGTRLTVL.

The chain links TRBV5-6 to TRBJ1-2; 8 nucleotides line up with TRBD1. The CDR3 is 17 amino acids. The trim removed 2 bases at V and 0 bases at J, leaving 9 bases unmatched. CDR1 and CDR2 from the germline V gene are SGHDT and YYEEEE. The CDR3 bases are TGTGCCAGCAGCTTCAGCGGGACAGGCCCCTCTAACTATGGCTACACCTTC. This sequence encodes CASSFSGTGPSNYGYTF.

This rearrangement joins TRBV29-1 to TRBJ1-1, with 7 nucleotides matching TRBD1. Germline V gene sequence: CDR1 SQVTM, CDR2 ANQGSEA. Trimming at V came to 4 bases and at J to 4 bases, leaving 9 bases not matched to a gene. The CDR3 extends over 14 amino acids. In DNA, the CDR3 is TGCAGCGTTGTGCCAGGGGCAGGGGGCACTGAAGCTTTCTTT. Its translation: CSVVPGAGGTEAFF.

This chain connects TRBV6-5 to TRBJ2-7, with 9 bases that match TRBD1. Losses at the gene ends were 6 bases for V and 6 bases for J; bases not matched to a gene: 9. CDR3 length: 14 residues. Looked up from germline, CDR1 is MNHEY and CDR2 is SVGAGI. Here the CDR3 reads CASRVPGQGSEQYF. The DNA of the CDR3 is TGTGCCAGCAGAGTACCGGGACAGGGCTCCGAGCAGTACTTC.

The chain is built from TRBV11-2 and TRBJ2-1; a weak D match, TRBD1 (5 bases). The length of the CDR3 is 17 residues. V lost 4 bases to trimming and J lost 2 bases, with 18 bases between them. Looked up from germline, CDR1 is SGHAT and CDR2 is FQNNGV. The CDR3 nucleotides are TGTGCCAGCAGCTCCCGGCTGCTTGGGGCTGCCTACAATGAGCAGTTCTTC. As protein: CASSSRLLGAAYNEQFF.

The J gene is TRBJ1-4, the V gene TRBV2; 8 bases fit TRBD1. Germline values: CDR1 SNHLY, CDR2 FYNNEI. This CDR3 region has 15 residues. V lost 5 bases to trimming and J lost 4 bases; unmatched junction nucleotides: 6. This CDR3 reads CASSFVTGVNEKLFF. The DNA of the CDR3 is TGTGCCAGCAGTTTCGTGACAGGGGTTAATGAAAAACTGTTTTTT.

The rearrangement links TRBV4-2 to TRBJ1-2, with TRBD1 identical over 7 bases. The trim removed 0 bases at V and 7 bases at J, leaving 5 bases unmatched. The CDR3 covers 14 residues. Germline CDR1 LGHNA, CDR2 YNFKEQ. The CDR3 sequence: CASSQEEGARGYTF. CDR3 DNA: TGTGCCAGCAGCCAAGAAGAGGGGGCGCGTGGCTACACCTTC.

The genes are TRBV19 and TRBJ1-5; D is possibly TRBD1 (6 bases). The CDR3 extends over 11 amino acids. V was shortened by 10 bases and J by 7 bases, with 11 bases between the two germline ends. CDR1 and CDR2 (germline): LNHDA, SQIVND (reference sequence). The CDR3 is CAIGQPQPQHF. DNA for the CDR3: TGTGCCATAGGACAGCCGCAGCCCCAGCATTTT.